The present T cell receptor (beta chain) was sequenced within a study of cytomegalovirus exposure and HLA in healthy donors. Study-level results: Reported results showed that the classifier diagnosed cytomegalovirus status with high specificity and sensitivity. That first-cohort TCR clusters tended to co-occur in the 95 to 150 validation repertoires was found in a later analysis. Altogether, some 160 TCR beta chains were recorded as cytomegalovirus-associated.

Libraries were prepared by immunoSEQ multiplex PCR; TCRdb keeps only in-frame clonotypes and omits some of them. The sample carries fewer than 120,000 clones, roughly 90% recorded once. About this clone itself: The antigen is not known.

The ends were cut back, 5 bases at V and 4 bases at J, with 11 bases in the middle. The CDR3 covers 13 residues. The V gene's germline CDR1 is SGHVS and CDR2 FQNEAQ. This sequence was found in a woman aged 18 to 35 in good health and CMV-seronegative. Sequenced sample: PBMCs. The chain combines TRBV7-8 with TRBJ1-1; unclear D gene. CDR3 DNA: TGTGCCAGCAGCCGGAGTACGGGCACTGAAGCTTTCTTT. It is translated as CASSRSTGTEAFF.